This T cell receptor beta chain comes out of a study of blood T cell repertoires in COVID-19. At the level of the study: Samples came from the United States, Italy and Spain, spanning acute and convalescent COVID-19.

This clone was seen just once. As originally analysed: Estimation of nucleated cell counts was performed using reference gene primer amplification. The method was immunoSEQ multiplex PCR; TCRdb's version includes in-frame clones alone and lacks a portion of them. From that table come the V and J calls and clone size; the DNA was used to work out D and trimming. Counted here are some 170,000 clones, about 81% occurring once; the ten biggest clones make up 8% to 13%. This CDR3 region has 13 residues. V lost 5 bases and J lost 5, with 12 bases in between. The V gene is TRBV12-3 or TRBV12-4, the J gene TRBJ2-5, with a weak D call TRBD2 (5 bases). This TCR was sampled from a man in his fifties or sixties with active or convalescent COVID-19. The specimen sequenced was peripheral blood. The CDR3 loop is CASSRARRETQYF. CDR3 nucleotide sequence: TGTGCCAGCAGTCGGGCTAGGAGGGAGACCCAGTACTTC.